This TCR beta chain was captured by sequencing in a study of T cells in Graves' hyperthyroidism and ophthalmopathy. Findings and caveats of the study: The majority of expanded thyroid clonotypes above 0.001 also appeared in blood.

Amplification yielded TCR beta CDR3 regions, with RNA transcripts as the source. The HTBI primer set served for first-round RT-PCR of the TCR CDR3. TCRdb itself ran the multiplex PCR reads through MiXCR, one entry per CDR3 protein. The sample has about 740,000 distinct CDR3 sequences; 12% to 15% are singletons. With 5 bases removed from V and 9 bases from J, the gap between germline ends came to 14 bases. This CDR3 contains 12 residues. This clonotype appeared many times. Antigen: not known. Graves' hyperthyroidism was deemed stable given no ophthalmopathy progression within 18 months. Participants, patients aged 18 to 65, had newly diagnosed hyperthyroidism with a duration under 2 months. PBMCs came from roughly 10 ml fresh peripheral blood.

This chain uses TRBV12-3 or TRBV12-4 with TRBJ2-7; TRBD1 might be the D (6 bases). This TCR was recovered from a woman aged 18-30 years with Graves' hyperthyroidism. Sequencing used blood. CDR3 loop: CASSLGGSRQYF. The CDR3 nucleotides are TGTGCCAGCAGTCTAGGGGGATCCCGGCAGTACTTC.